Presented here are 21 T cell receptor beta chains from one specimen sequenced in a study of shared clonotypes between healthy human individuals. Generated by immunoSEQ multiplex PCR, the TCRdb table keeps only in-frame clones and is missing some. The table records about 2,100,000 clones, just over 90% of them present only once. The naive CD8 fraction comprised CD45RO-negative cells positively selected for CCR7 and excluded terminally differentiated effector memory CD45RA+ cells. Source material: naive CD8+ T cells from PBMCs. These receptors were taken from a man between 18 and 35 years old in good health. Some clones in this sample may be carry-over from other donors' samples.

The chain recombines TRBV28 with TRBJ2-3; D is uncertain. This CDR3 is 16 amino acids long. V was pared by 2 bases and J by 0 bases, with 12 bases between. The germline V gene encodes CDR1 MDHEN and CDR2 SYDVKM. The CDR3 is CASSLDGLTSTDTQYF. The CDR3 DNA is TGTGCCAGCAGTTTAGACGGATTAACTAGCACAGATACGCAGTATTTT.

The chain combines TRBV6-6 with TRBJ1-5; perhaps TRBD1 as D (5 bases). Germline CDR1 is MNHNY and CDR2 is SVGAGI (reference sequence). The ends were cut back, 8 bases at V and 4 bases at J, with 12 bases in the middle. This CDR3 spans 13 amino acids. CDR3 sequence reads: CASSNRGNQPQHF. The CDR3 nucleotides read TGTGCCAGCTCCAACCGGGGGAATCAGCCCCAGCATTTT.

The chain links TRBV11-2 to TRBJ2-2, with 11 bases identical to TRBD2. V trimming: 5 bases; J trimming: 5 bases; junction bases outside the gene matches: 16. The V gene's germline CDR1 is SGHAT and CDR2 FQNNGV. The CDR3 is 19 amino acids. For the CDR3, the DNA is TGTGCCAGCAGCCCGACTACCACCTTAGCGGGAGGGCCTACCGGGGAGCTGTTTTTT. Translating gives CASSPTTTLAGGPTGELFF.

Comment on this clone: Distinct nucleotide sequences in the sample also encode this CDR3. The rearrangement uses TRBV6-5 and TRBJ2-7, with 7 bases that match TRBD2. The V segment lost 2 bases and the J segment 0 bases; nucleotides outside the gene matches: 1. The CDR3 extends over 14 amino acids. Germline V gives CDR1 MNHEY, CDR2 SVGAGI. This CDR3 is CASSYGGGSYEQYF. In nucleotides, the CDR3 is TGTGCCAGCAGTTACGGGGGGGGCTCCTACGAGCAGTACTTC.

This chain connects TRBV29-1 to TRBJ2-5; TRBD1 aligns across 12 bases. The CDR3 has 17 amino acids. From germline, CDR1 is SQVTM and CDR2 ANQGSEA. Trimming removed 1 base from V and 5 bases from J; junction bases left unmatched: 11. CDR3 sequence (DNA): TGCAGCGTTGAAGGTATCGGGACAGGGGGCCTTATGGAGACCCAGTACTTC. Translated: CSVEGIGTGGLMETQYF.

The chain uses TRBV27 and TRBJ1-4; no clear D. CDR1 and CDR2 (germline): MNHEY, SMNVEV (reference sequence). This CDR3 contains 11 residues. V was shortened by 5 bases and J by 10 bases, with 8 bases between the two germline ends. The CDR3 DNA is TGTGCCAGCAGTAACAGCGGAAAACTGTTTTTT. Translated, it gives CASSNSGKLFF.

V gene TRBV7-8 combines with J gene TRBJ2-7; 7 bases are shared with TRBD2. Germline CDR1 reads SGHVS; CDR2 reads FQNEAQ. With V trimmed by 2 bases and J by 0 bases, 7 bases remained unmatched. The CDR3 sequence is 16 residues long. The CDR3 here is CASSLLGGGVSYEQYF. The CDR3 nucleotides are TGTGCCAGCAGCTTACTGGGTGGGGGGGTCTCCTACGAGCAGTACTTC.

The chain links TRBV28 to TRBJ2-1; 12 positions agree with TRBD2. The junction had 7 bases not matched to a gene; V was cut back by 2 bases and J by 14 bases. The CDR3 totals 14 residues. Germline V CDR1 and CDR2: MDHEN, SYDVKM. The CDR3 DNA is TGTGCCAGCAGTTTAGCTAGCGGGAGGGCAGCGAAGTTCTTC. It specifies CASSLASGRAAKFF.

The rearrangement links TRBV7-2 to TRBJ2-2, with 7 bases matching TRBD1. V was clipped by 1 base and J by 5 bases; unmatched bases: 10. This CDR3 comprises 17 residues. CDR1 is SGHTA and CDR2 is FQGNSA in the germline V gene. The CDR3 reads CASSLGPGTVRTGELFF. For the CDR3, the DNA is TGTGCCAGCAGCTTAGGACCGGGGACAGTACGGACCGGGGAGCTGTTTTTT.

The chain employs TRBV6-5 and TRBJ1-2; D is undetermined. This CDR3 has 14 amino acids. Germline values: CDR1 MNHEY, CDR2 SVGAGI. V was clipped by 0 bases and J by 0 bases, with 5 bases between them. DNA for the CDR3: TGTGCCAGCAGTTACTCAGGGTCTAACTATGGCTACACCTTC. Its translation is CASSYSGSNYGYTF.

For this clone: A junction boundary mismatches the germline segment, possibly from a read error. The same CDR3 arises from other DNA sequences in this sample as well. V is TRBV27 and J is TRBJ1-2; D gene ambiguous. Germline values: CDR1 MNHEY, CDR2 SMNVEV (reference sequence). The CDR3 runs 15 residues. CDR3 DNA sequence: TGTGCCAGCAGTACCCAGAGGAGTTTGGGTTATGGCTACACCTTT. Protein product: CASSTQRSLGYGYTF.

The rearrangement uses TRBV7-9 and TRBJ2-7; maybe TRBD2 (6 bases). The germline V and J ends were trimmed by 5 bases and 1 base, with 15 bases remaining between them. Germline CDR1 is SEHNR and CDR2 is FQNEAQ (reference sequence). The CDR3 length is 15 residues. The CDR3, as DNA: TGTGCCAGCAGCCCGACTAGTAGTATTTCCTACGAGCAGTACTTC. The encoded protein is CASSPTSSISYEQYF. Complete variable domain (other parts from reference TRBV7-9 and TRBJ2-7): DTGVSQNPRHKITKRGQNVTFRCDPISEHNRLYWYRQTLGQGPEFLTYFQNEAQLEKSRLLSDRFSAERPKGSFSTLEIQRTEQGDSAMYLCASSPTSSISYEQYFGPGTRLTVT.

The CDR3 DNA follows: TGTGCCAGCAGCTTAGTACAGGGGGCGGAAGGTGAGCAGTTCTTC. This sequence encodes CASSLVQGAEGEQFF. J is TRBJ2-1 and V is TRBV7-9, with TRBD1 matching 9 bases. Germline CDR1 reads SEHNR; CDR2 reads FQNEAQ (reference sequence). The CDR3 consists of 15 residues. J lost 9 bases, V lost 1 base, and 7 bases had no gene match. Supplemented by reference TRBV7-9 and TRBJ2-1, the full variable domain reads DTGVSQNPRHKITKRGQNVTFRCDPISEHNRLYWYRQTLGQGPEFLTYFQNEAQLEKSRLLSDRFSAERPKGSFSTLEIQRTEQGDSAMYLCASSLVQGAEGEQFFGPGTRLTVL.

The chain employs TRBV9 and TRBJ1-2; 9 bases line up with TRBD1. CDR3 length: 15 residues. Germline V gene sequence: CDR1 SGDLS, CDR2 YYNGEE. V lost 4 bases to trimming and J lost 4 bases; unmatched junction nucleotides: 8. DNA for the CDR3: TGTGCCAGCAGCTTGCCGGACAGGGGTCCCTATGGCTACACCTTC. Its translation is CASSLPDRGPYGYTF.

The chain joins TRBV9 to TRBJ2-3; D perhaps matches TRBD2 (5 bases). CDR1 is SGDLS and CDR2 is YYNGEE in the germline V gene. The CDR3 is 20 residues long. Trimming stripped 0 bases from V and 0 bases from J, with 23 bases between. The CDR3 loop reads CASSVEAIHTVPGSTDTQYF. As DNA, the CDR3 is TGTGCCAGCAGCGTAGAGGCCATTCACACCGTTCCGGGAAGCACAGATACGCAGTATTTT.

The chain carries TRBV6-5 and TRBJ2-7, with 9 bases aligning to TRBD1. The CDR3 is made up of 13 amino acids. The V gene's germline CDR1 is MNHEY and CDR2 SVGAGI. J was trimmed by 7 bases and V by 4 bases; bases with no gene match: 5. CDR3 coding DNA: TGTGCCAGCAGTTTTGGGACAGGGTATGAGCAGTACTTC. Its translation is CASSFGTGYEQYF.

In its sample, this clone was seen once. Other DNA sequences within the sample encode an identical CDR3. The chain couples TRBV29-1 to TRBJ1-1, with D maybe TRBD1 (5 bases). The V end was cut by 7 bases, the J end by 3 bases, with 12 bases between. The CDR3 is 12 amino acids. Germline CDR1 is SQVTM and CDR2 is ANQGSEA. CDR3 region: CSATGTDTEAFF. The CDR3 DNA reads as TGCAGCGCCACGGGGACGGACACTGAAGCTTTCTTT.

This chain uses TRBV4-1 with TRBJ1-2, with 9 bases matching TRBD1. The CDR3 runs 17 residues. The germline CDR1 and CDR2 sequences are MGHRA and YSYEKL. J gave up 8 bases and V 4 bases, and 17 bases lay outside the gene matches. CDR3 coding DNA: TGCGCCAGCAGCCGACAACTGGACAGGGGCGTCCAGGTGGGCTACACCTTC. Encoded protein: CASSRQLDRGVQVGYTF.

This clone was observed once. The chain carries TRBV14 and TRBJ2-7; TRBD1 aligns across 10 bases. The CDR3 length is 14 residues. CDR1 and CDR2 (germline): SGHDN, FVKESK. Trimming at V came to 7 bases and at J to 3 bases, leaving 6 bases not matched to a gene. The CDR3 DNA sequence: TGTGCCAGCAAAAAACGGACAGGGGGCTACGAGCAGTACTTC. Encoded protein: CASKKRTGGYEQYF.

The sample holds a few counts of this clone. The V and J genes are TRBV6-5 and TRBJ1-2; 7 nucleotides agree with TRBD1. V trimming: 7 bases; J trimming: 8 bases; junction bases outside the gene matches: 13. This CDR3 contains 14 residues. Germline loops: CDR1 MNHEY, CDR2 SVGAGI. In nucleotides, the CDR3 is TGTGCCAGCAAGCAGGGGAGGGGGCAGGGAGGCTACACCTTC. Translated, it gives CASKQGRGQGGYTF.

This chain links TRBV7-8 with TRBJ2-5; 7 nucleotides match TRBD1. From germline, CDR1 is SGHVS and CDR2 FQNEAQ. V lost 4 bases to trimming and J lost 4 bases; unmatched junction nucleotides: 12. The CDR3 length is 16 residues. The chain's CDR3 is CASSSHRGRDVETQYF. For the CDR3, the DNA is TGTGCCAGCAGCTCACACAGGGGCCGGGACGTAGAGACCCAGTACTTC. Variable domain in full (rest from reference TRBV7-8 and TRBJ2-5): GAGVSQSPRYKVAKRGQDVALRCDPISGHVSLFWYQQALGQGPEFLTYFQNEAQLDKSGLPSDRFFAERPEGSVSTLKIQRTQQEDSAVYLCASSSHRGRDVETQYFGPGTRLLVL.